This entry concerns a single T cell receptor (beta chain). Its cognate antigen is unknown. TCRdb's copy holds only in-frame clones and misses some; the assay was immunoSEQ multiplex PCR. The sample consists of approximately 50,000 clones, 90% to 95% of them appearing once. This sample is part of a study of CD4 T cells in relation to SARS-CoV-2 and coronaviruses. Study information: Convalescent donors were aged roughly 20 to 80, with median about 40 years. Regarding the study as a whole: Pre-pandemic and post-infection samples never came from the same donor.

Germline values: CDR1 DFQATT, CDR2 SNEGSKA (reference sequence). This CDR3 contains 11 residues. V was pared by 8 bases and J by 5 bases, with 13 bases between. Sequenced sample: naive CD4+ T cells from PBMCs. The subset was: naive CD4+ T cells isolated by negative enrichment. This chain uses TRBV20-1 with TRBJ2-7; D not resolved. The sequence was collected from an adult with COVID-19. CDR3 in DNA: TGCAGTACGAGGACGGCTGACGAGCAGTACTTC. As protein: CSTRTADEQYF.